This is a list of T cell receptor beta chains from one sample in a study of CD8+CD57+ T cells in acquired aplastic anemia. TCRdb reanalysed the reads using MiXCR and keeps one entry per CDR3 protein. This sample yields roughly 200,000 distinct CDR3 sequences, of which less than 65% are seen a single time; more than 40% belongs to the top ten. Sequenced: sorted CD4+, CD8+, or CD8+CD57+ T cells (not recorded which) from PBMCs. Receptors were obtained from a human donor with aplastic anemia. Each CDR3 is given with its conserved first and last residue. D genes are given only for firm matches. Size values are once, few and many counts, or a class for expanded clones, and some rows have none.

V	size	D	J	CDR3	DNA
TRBV30	few	NA	TRBJ1-4	CAWSVRRSNEKLFF	TGTGCCTGGAGTGTACGCAGGAGTAATGAAAAACTGTTTTTT
TRBV9	NA	TRBD2	TRBJ2-7	CASSVDGGSPREQYF	TGTGCCAGCAGCGTAGACGGGGGGAGTCCGAGAGAGCAGTACTTC
TRBV7-8	NA	NA	TRBJ2-7	CASSLALVYEQYF	TGTGCCAGCAGCTTAGCTCTCGTCTACGAGCAGTACTTC
TRBV7-9	NA	TRBD1	TRBJ2-7	CASSLSRGQYSYEQYF	TGTGCCAGCAGCTTAAGTAGGGGACAGTACTCCTACGAGCAGTACTTC
TRBV7-6	NA	NA	TRBJ2-2	CASSLARDTGELFF	TGTGCCAGCAGCCTGGCGCGGGACACCGGGGAGCTGTTTTTT
TRBV2	NA	TRBD1	TRBJ2-7	CASSAQGTAAYEQYF	TGTGCCAGCAGCGCACAAGGGACAGCCGCCTACGAGCAGTACTTC
TRBV20-1	NA	NA	TRBJ1-5	CSARALPGQPQHF	TGCAGTGCTAGAGCCCTCCCCGGGCAGCCCCAGCATTTT
TRBV15	NA	NA	TRBJ2-5	CATSSPTGLETQYF	TGTGCCACCAGCAGCCCCACCGGATTGGAGACCCAGTACTTC
TRBV5-1	NA	NA	TRBJ2-7	CASREAYRDRGTYEQYF	TGCGCCAGCAGAGAAGCGTACAGGGATAGGGGAACCTACGAGCAGTACTTC
TRBV5-1	NA	NA	TRBJ2-3	CASSSDAGLRGDTQYF	TGTGCCAGCAGCAGCGACGCGGGGTTACGGGGAGATACGCAGTATTTT
TRBV10-3	many	NA	TRBJ1-1	CAIRARGMNTEAFF	TGTGCCATCAGAGCCAGGGGCATGAACACTGAAGCTTTCTTT
TRBV7-8	NA	NA	TRBJ1-4	CASSLGLTRGAELVDEKLFF	TGTGCCAGCAGCTTAGGGTTGACTAGGGGCGCGGAATTAGTTGATGAAAAACTGTTTTTT
TRBV20-1	NA	TRBD1	TRBJ1-4	CSARSADRDEKLFF	TGCAGTGCTAGATCGGCGGACAGGGATGAAAAACTGTTTTTT
TRBV9	many	NA	TRBJ2-1	CASSGHRKSSNEQFF	TGTGCCAGCAGCGGTCACAGGAAGTCGTCCAATGAGCAGTTCTTC
TRBV6-5	once	TRBD1	TRBJ1-4	CASSGSGTGYEKLFF	TGTGCCAGCAGTGGGTCCGGGACAGGATACGAAAAACTGTTTTTT
TRBV25-1	once	NA	TRBJ1-2	CASSAQRGGDGYTF	TGTGCCAGCAGTGCCCAAAGAGGAGGGGATGGCTACACCTTC
TRBV12-3/TRBV12-4	NA	TRBD1	TRBJ2-1	CASSPERQGQLYNEQFF	TGTGCCAGCAGTCCAGAAAGACAGGGGCAGCTTTACAATGAGCAGTTCTTC
TRBV27	NA	NA	TRBJ2-3	CASSFAFPTDTQYF	TGTGCCAGCAGTTTCGCATTCCCAACAGATACGCAGTATTTT
TRBV19	NA	NA	TRBJ2-1	CASSIEVGRYNEQFF	TGTGCCAGTAGTATAGAAGTGGGGCGATACAATGAGCAGTTCTTC
TRBV14	few	TRBD1	TRBJ2-7	CASSQVGGPPYYEQYF	TGTGCCAGCAGCCAAGTAGGGGGCCCACCCTACTACGAGCAGTACTTC
TRBV25-1	NA	NA	TRBJ2-7	CASSPLGEIWDEQYF	TGTGCCAGCAGCCCTCTTGGGGAGATTTGGGACGAGCAGTACTTC
TRBV24-1	NA	NA	TRBJ2-6	CATRESGANVLTF	TGTGCCACCAGGGAGTCTGGGGCCAACGTCCTGACTTTC
TRBV7-9	NA	NA	TRBJ2-2	CASSLRRQTGELFF	TGTGCCAGCAGCTTAAGGAGACAGACCGGGGAGCTGTTTTTT
TRBV20-1	NA	NA	TRBJ2-7	CSARTPGQYEQYF	TGCAGTGCTCGAACGCCCGGACAGTACGAGCAGTACTTC
TRBV7-2	NA	NA	TRBJ1-5	CASSLVNLGRPQHF	TGTGCCAGCAGCTTAGTAAATCTTGGTCGGCCCCAGCATTTT
TRBV7-7	NA	NA	TRBJ2-3	CASSLTATDTQYF	TGTGCTAGCAGCTTAACGGCTACAGATACGCAGTATTTT
TRBV3-1	few	NA	TRBJ2-3	CASSQDLGSTGTDTQYF	TGTGCCAGCAGCCAAGATCTTGGATCGACGGGCACAGATACGCAGTATTTT
TRBV25-1	NA	TRBD1	TRBJ1-5	CASLQTGISNQPQHF	TGTGCCAGCCTTCAGACAGGGATAAGCAATCAGCCCCAGCATTTT
TRBV4-2	NA	NA	TRBJ2-5	CASGKQETQYF	TGTGCCAGCGGCAAACAAGAGACCCAGTACTTC
TRBV7-9	NA	NA	TRBJ2-7	CASRRADEQYF	TGTGCCAGCAGACGAGCGGACGAGCAGTACTTC
TRBV19	NA	NA	TRBJ2-2	CASSPQGEVGELFF	TGTGCCAGTAGTCCCCAGGGAGAGGTCGGGGAGCTGTTTTTT
TRBV19	NA	TRBD1	TRBJ2-5	CASSMTGGRETQYF	TGTGCCAGTAGTATGACAGGGGGGAGAGAGACCCAGTACTTC
TRBV19	NA	TRBD1	TRBJ1-5	CASRWTGGQPQHF	TGTGCCAGTAGGTGGACAGGCGGTCAGCCCCAGCATTTT
TRBV20-1	once	TRBD2	TRBJ2-5	CSAGSSGRQETQYF	TGCAGTGCAGGGTCTAGCGGGCGTCAAGAGACCCAGTACTTC
TRBV7-2	few	TRBD2	TRBJ2-7	CASSREGFEQYF	TGTGCCAGCAGCCGGGAGGGGTTCGAGCAGTACTTC
TRBV5-1	NA	TRBD1	TRBJ2-7	CASSLAPGGKWYEQYF	TGCGCCAGCAGCTTGGCGCCAGGGGGCAAATGGTACGAGCAGTACTTC
TRBV15	NA	NA	TRBJ2-6	CATSREESSGANVLTF	TGTGCCACCAGCAGAGAAGAAAGCTCTGGGGCCAACGTCCTGACTTTC
TRBV3-1	many	NA	TRBJ2-3	CASSQGGPADTQYF	TGTGCCAGCAGCCAAGGTGGGCCGGCAGATACGCAGTATTTT
TRBV7-2	NA	NA	TRBJ2-3	CASSGHASTDTQYF	TGTGCCAGCAGTGGGCATGCTAGCACAGATACGCAGTATTTT
TRBV7-9	NA	NA	TRBJ2-5	CASSPDPVETQYF	TGTGCCAGCAGTCCGGACCCAGTCGAGACCCAGTACTTC
TRBV7-7	NA	NA	TRBJ2-7	CASSLLGPGEGEQYF	TGTGCTAGCAGCTTATTAGGTCCAGGGGAAGGCGAGCAGTACTTC
TRBV2	few	NA	TRBJ1-2	CASSDGVRITYGYTF	TGTGCCAGCAGTGATGGTGTCCGAATAACCTATGGCTACACCTTC
TRBV19	many	NA	TRBJ1-2	CASSNWADPTNYGYTF	TGTGCCAGTAGTAATTGGGCAGATCCGACTAACTATGGCTACACCTTC
TRBV19	few	NA	TRBJ2-1	CASSIGYNEQFF	TGTGCCAGTAGTATCGGGTACAATGAGCAGTTCTTC
TRBV7-9	NA	NA	TRBJ1-2	CASSLEQINYGYTF	TGTGCCAGCAGCTTAGAACAGATTAACTATGGCTACACCTTC
TRBV7-3	NA	NA	TRBJ1-1	CASSLDMNTEAFF	TGTGCCAGCAGCTTAGATATGAACACTGAAGCTTTCTTT
TRBV5-1	NA	TRBD2	TRBJ2-7	CASSFAGGAYEQYF	TGCGCCAGCAGCTTCGCCGGGGGGGCCTACGAGCAGTACTTC
TRBV6-5	many	NA	TRBJ2-5	CASRLGEQETQYF	TGTGCCAGCAGACTCGGTGAACAAGAGACCCAGTACTTC
TRBV6-4	many	TRBD2	TRBJ2-3	CASSRTSGGLDTQYF	TGTGCCAGCAGTCGGACTAGCGGGGGGTTGGATACGCAGTATTTT
TRBV5-1	NA	TRBD2	TRBJ2-7	CASSSGLALPYEQYF	TGCGCCAGCAGCTCGGGACTAGCGTTGCCCTACGAGCAGTACTTC
TRBV5-6	NA	NA	TRBJ2-2	CASSLPSDGNTGELFF	TGTGCCAGCAGCTTGCCGTCGGACGGTAACACCGGGGAGCTGTTTTTT
TRBV7-9	NA	TRBD1	TRBJ2-7	CASSSASGQKYEQYF	TGTGCCAGCAGCTCGGCATCGGGACAGAAGTACGAGCAGTACTTC
TRBV7-9	NA	NA	TRBJ2-1	CASSLGPLLQEQFF	TGTGCTAGCAGCTTAGGGCCTTTACTTCAGGAGCAGTTCTTC
TRBV25-1	NA	NA	TRBJ1-3	CASSANRASGNTIYF	TGTGCCAGCAGTGCCAACAGGGCGTCGGGAAACACCATATATTTT
TRBV5-1	NA	NA	TRBJ1-1	CASSLEVGFTEAFF	TGCGCCAGCAGCTTGGAGGTGGGATTCACTGAAGCTTTCTTT
TRBV7-6	NA	TRBD1	TRBJ1-2	CASSSTGHGYTF	TGTGCCAGCAGCTCGACAGGGCATGGCTACACCTTC
TRBV20-1	NA	NA	TRBJ1-1	CSARPDTVNTEAFF	TGCAGTGCTAGACCGGATACAGTGAACACTGAAGCTTTCTTT
TRBV10-3	few	NA	TRBJ2-6	CAISGLGSSGANVLTF	TGTGCCATCAGTGGGCTCGGGAGCTCTGGGGCCAACGTCCTGACTTTC
TRBV10-3	few	TRBD2	TRBJ2-7	CAISEGLAGPYEQYF	TGTGCCATCAGTGAGGGACTAGCGGGGCCCTACGAGCAGTACTTC